The rows below give T cell receptor beta chains drawn from one sample of a study of control samples from healthy donors and cancer patients. TCRdb's table, derived via immunoSEQ multiplex PCR, lists solely in-frame clones and lacks some. Altogether approximately 190,000 clones are present, 90% to 95% being singletons, with the ten largest covering less than 2%. The source material was blood. These receptors were obtained from a man between 25 and 39 years old in good health. CDR3s include the opening cysteine and the closing phenylalanine or tryptophan. A D gene is named only where the DNA matches it firmly. Size tells how often a clone was seen (once, few, many) or the class of an expanded clone, and some rows leave it out.

clone size,J gene,D gene,V gene,CDR3 DNA,CDR3 protein
NA,TRBJ1-4,NA,TRBV5-1,TGCGCCAGCAGCTTGGGTACGGCTGCTGGTAATGAAAAACTGTTTTTT,CASSLGTAAGNEKLFF
NA,TRBJ2-2,NA,TRBV7-9,TGTGCCAGCAGCCCCGGGGGCCCGAACACCGGGGAGCTGTTTTTT,CASSPGGPNTGELFF
NA,TRBJ2-1,NA,TRBV27,TGTGCCAGCAATTTTAGGGGGGCAAGAAATGAGCAGTTCTTC,CASNFRGARNEQFF
NA,TRBJ1-3,NA,TRBV28,TGTGCCAGCAGTAACCCGCCAGGGCTCTCTGGAAACACCATATATTTT,CASSNPPGLSGNTIYF
once,TRBJ1-5,NA,TRBV7-9,TGTGCCAGCAGCTTTTATAAGCCCCAGCATTTT,CASSFYKPQHF
NA,TRBJ1-2,NA,TRBV5-1,TGCGCCAGCAGCCGTAATCCTTCGGACTATGGCTACACCTTC,CASSRNPSDYGYTF
NA,TRBJ1-3,NA,TRBV28,TGTGCCAGCAGTTCCTCCCCAGGCTCTGGAAACACCATATATTTT,CASSSSPGSGNTIYF
NA,TRBJ1-2,NA,TRBV2,TGTGCCAGCAGTGATAACGGGGGCGGCGACTATGGCTACACCTTC,CASSDNGGGDYGYTF
NA,TRBJ1-2,NA,TRBV7-3,TGTGCCAGCAGCTTAGAACAGGGCTATGGCTACACCTTC,CASSLEQGYGYTF
NA,TRBJ2-6,NA,TRBV9,TGTGCCAGCAGCGTAGGCCAGCTGGGCCCTAGAGGGAGGGCCAACGTCCTGACTTTC,CASSVGQLGPRGRANVLTF
NA,TRBJ1-6,TRBD1,TRBV19,TGTGCCAGTAGTAACGGACAGGGTATTTCTTTGTCACCCCTCCACTTT,CASSNGQGISLSPLHF
NA,TRBJ2-7,NA,TRBV7-9,TGTGCCAGCAGCTCCCGCTACGAGCAGTACTTC,CASSSRYEQYF
few,TRBJ1-6,NA,TRBV19,TGTGCCAGTACCCCCGGTAGTAATTCACCCCTCCACTTT,CASTPGSNSPLHF
NA,TRBJ1-2,NA,TRBV12-3/TRBV12-4,TGTGCCAGCAGTAGGGGGGCTTTCTATGGCTACACCTTC,CASSRGAFYGYTF
NA,TRBJ2-1,TRBD1,TRBV11-3,TGTGCCAGCAGCAAGTTGGGACAGGGGGTAAATGAGCAGTTCTTC,CASSKLGQGVNEQFF
NA,TRBJ2-7,NA,TRBV6-1,TGTGCCAGCAGTGACCCCCCAAAAGGGACCTACGAGCAGTACTTC,CASSDPPKGTYEQYF
NA,TRBJ2-2,TRBD1,TRBV5-1,TGCCCCCCCAAACGGCAGGGGGATAACACCGGGGAGCTGTTTTTT,CPPKRQGDNTGELFF
NA,TRBJ1-2,TRBD1,TRBV12-3/TRBV12-4,TGTGCCAGCAGTTGGGACAGGGGCGGAGGCTACACCTTC,CASSWDRGGGYTF
NA,TRBJ2-3,NA,TRBV25-1,TGTGCCAGCAGTGATCTCGACTCCAGATACACAGATACGCAGTATTTT,CASSDLDSRYTDTQYF
NA,TRBJ1-5,NA,TRBV6-1,TGTGCCAGCAAGGCGCAAGGGGTGGCGAATCAGCCCCAGCATTTT,CASKAQGVANQPQHF
once,TRBJ2-3,TRBD1,TRBV6-5,TGTGCCAGCAGTTTCCCACCGACAGGGGGGAAAGATACGCAGTATTTT,CASSFPPTGGKDTQYF